These 16 T cell receptor beta chains originate from one sample sequenced in a study of T-cell reconstitution after alpha-beta-depleted transplantation in children. Antigen specificity for these receptors is unknown. Unique molecular identifiers were used in preparing the TCRbeta library. TCRdb re-called the PCR reads with MiXCR, one entry per CDR3 protein. The table shows about 300,000 distinct CDR3 sequences, with roughly 8.2% occurring only once. Study-wide points: One year after transplant, T-cell counts and diversity came mostly from newly produced T cells.

Sequencing used peripheral blood, obtained 360 days after TCRalphabeta/CD19-depleted stem cell transplant. The source of these receptors is a female patient aged 2-10 years who had a stem cell transplant for Fanconi anemia, so the T cells may come from the graft donor.

This clonotype appeared many times. This chain connects TRBV18 to TRBJ2-7; D may match TRBD1 or TRBD2 (5 bases each). Germline V gene sequence: CDR1 KGHSH, CDR2 LQKENI. This CDR3 is 15 amino acids long. V lost 8 bases and J lost 4, with 21 bases in between. The DNA for the CDR3 is TGTGCCAGCGTACCGGGACCGAGAACTTATTACGAGCAGTACTTC. Protein sequence: CASVPGPRTYYEQYF.

This clonotype has at least ten counts. The J gene is TRBJ2-7, the V gene TRBV28; D uncertain. CDR1 and CDR2 from the germline V gene are MDHEN and SYDVKM. Trimming pared 7 bases from V and 1 base from J, leaving 11 bases between. The CDR3 is 13 residues long. This chain's CDR3 is CASMFGGSYEQYF. The CDR3, as DNA: TGTGCCAGCATGTTCGGTGGGTCCTACGAGCAGTACTTC.

Many counts were recorded for this clonotype. The CDR3 coding sequence is TGTGCCAGCAGTTTGAGGCCTATAAGTTACACCGGGGAGCTGTTTTTT. Translated: CASSLRPISYTGELFF. V usage is TRBV12-3 or TRBV12-4 and J usage is TRBJ2-2, with unresolved D. The CDR3 runs 16 residues. Trimming removed 3 bases from V and 3 bases from J, with 14 bases in between.

Regarding this clonotype: One base separates it from a far larger clone, so it is likely a read error. The CDR3 loop reads CASSPDCNEQFF. For the CDR3, the DNA is TGTGCCAGCAGTCCGGACTGCAATGAGCAGTTCTTC. The chain carries TRBV2 and TRBJ2-1, with D perhaps TRBD2 (5 bases). Between the trimmed V and J ends, which lost 5 bases and 6 bases, there was a span of 8 bases. Germline CDR1 SNHLY, CDR2 FYNNEI. The CDR3 length is 12 residues. Looking up the rest from reference TRBV2 and TRBJ2-1 gives the full variable domain: EPEVTQTPSHQVTQMGQEVILRCVPISNHLYFYWYRQILGQKVEFLVSFYNNEISEKSEIFDDQFSVERPDGSNFTLKIRSTKLEDSAMYFCASSPDCNEQFFGPGTRLTVL.

As DNA, the CDR3 is TGCAGTGCTAGAGATCATGCTCCTTATGGCTACACCTTC. It codes for CSARDHAPYGYTF. The chain couples TRBV20-1 to TRBJ1-2; D uncertain. CDR1 is DFQATT, CDR2 SNEGSKA, per germline (reference sequence). The CDR3 is 13 residues long. V lost 0 bases and J 5 bases, leaving 10 bases between the germline ends.

The table lists this clonotype with many counts. This chain connects TRBV4-1 to TRBJ2-3, with 13 positions matching TRBD2. Germline trimming cut 4 bases from V and 0 bases from J; bases unmatched to any gene: 7. Germline lookup yields CDR1 MGHRA and CDR2 YSYEKL. This CDR3 has 18 amino acids. CDR3 DNA: TGCGCCAGCAGCCGCTCCGGGACTAGCGGGATTAGCACAGATACGCAGTATTTT. Its translation: CASSRSGTSGISTDTQYF.

This clonotype was seen a few times. V usage is TRBV7-7 and J usage is TRBJ2-7, with 9 nucleotides matching TRBD1. The CDR3 sequence is 15 residues long. With V trimmed by 6 bases and J by 1 base, 7 bases remained unmatched. Per the germline V gene, CDR1 is SSHAT and CDR2 is FNYEAQ (reference sequence). As DNA, the CDR3 is TGTGCCAGCAGTGAGAGGGACAGGGCATCCTACGAGCAGTACTTC. Its protein product is CASSERDRASYEQYF.

The chain joins TRBV10-3 to TRBJ2-1, with D maybe TRBD2 (5 bases). CDR3 length equals 14 residues. Germline CDR1 ENHRY, CDR2 SYGVKD. V lost 10 bases and J 3 bases, leaving 16 bases between the germline ends. The CDR3 loop reads CATSVAGRYNEQFF. CDR3 in DNA: TGTGCCACGTCAGTTGCGGGCCGCTACAATGAGCAGTTCTTC.

The rearrangement links TRBV7-2 to TRBJ2-3, with D hard to call. Trimming pared 8 bases from V and 2 bases from J, leaving 2 bases between. This CDR3 is 10 amino acids long. CDR1 is SGHTA and CDR2 is FQGNSA in the germline V gene. CDR3 sequence (DNA): TGTGCCAGCCCCACAGATACGCAGTATTTT. Its translation: CASPTDTQYF. Full variable domain (outside the CDR3, taken from reference TRBV7-2 and TRBJ2-3): GAGVSQSPSNKVTEKGKDVELRCDPISGHTALYWYRQSLGQGLEFLIYFQGNSAPDKSGLPSDRFSAERTGGSVSTLTIQRTQQEDSAVYLCASPTDTQYFGPGTRLTVL.

This clonotype was detected only a few times. The chain links TRBV5-6 to TRBJ2-7; 9 bases align to TRBD1. After removal of 0 bases from V and 3 bases from J, the junction contained 7 bases not matched to a gene. The germline V gene has CDR1 SGHDT and CDR2 YYEEEE. The CDR3 sequence is 16 residues long. CDR3 in DNA: TGTGCCAGCAGCTTGGTTGGGGACAGGGACGGCTACGAGCAGTACTTC. This gives the protein CASSLVGDRDGYEQYF.

This clonotype was seen a few times. V usage is TRBV7-7 and J usage is TRBJ2-1; D gene unclear. The germline CDR1 and CDR2 sequences are SSHAT and FNYEAQ (reference sequence). The CDR3 consists of 15 residues. Trimming left V 4 bases short and J 7 bases short, with 17 bases between. The CDR3 is CASSYRLGFGNEQFF. The CDR3 DNA sequence: TGTGCCAGCAGCTACCGATTGGGGTTCGGGAATGAGCAGTTCTTC.

Ten or more counts support this clonotype. This rearrangement joins TRBV12-3 or TRBV12-4 to TRBJ1-4; no reliable D call. The CDR3 contains 14 residues. Trimming took 3 bases from V and 4 from J, leaving 9 bases between them. Here the CDR3 DNA reads TGTGCCAGCAGTTTGGCGGGGTATAATGAAAAACTGTTTTTT. Encoded protein: CASSLAGYNEKLFF.

On this clonotype: A much larger clone sits a single nucleotide away, making a read error possible. This CDR3 reads CASTRRQGLDYTGELFF. The CDR3, as DNA: TGTGCCAGCACCCGCCGACAGGGGTTGGACTACACCGGGGAGCTGTTTTTT. This chain connects TRBV3-1 to TRBJ2-2, with 8 bases that match TRBD1. Germline V gives CDR1 LGHDT, CDR2 YNNKEL (reference sequence). The CDR3 contains 17 residues. The J segment lost 3 bases and the V segment lost 7 bases, leaving 13 bases of the junction unmatched.

This clonotype was observed many times. The rearrangement links TRBV10-3 to TRBJ2-6; D is uncertain. Germline V gene sequence: CDR1 ENHRY, CDR2 SYGVKD. The CDR3 has 16 residues. Trimming stripped 3 bases from V and 0 bases from J, with 9 bases between. The DNA of the CDR3 is TGTGCCATCAGTGATATTGAAGACTCTGGGGCCAACGTCCTGACTTTC. It codes for CAISDIEDSGANVLTF.

CDR3 bases: TGTGCCAGCTCACCCCCCACGGGACAACGGAGAAATGAGCAGTTCTTC. Translating gives CASSPPTGQRRNEQFF. This chain uses TRBV18 with TRBJ2-1; perhaps TRBD1 as D (6 bases). The CDR3 length is 16 residues. Germline CDR1 reads KGHSH; CDR2 reads LQKENI. V was pared by 3 bases and J by 7 bases, with 19 bases between.

On this clonotype: This is likely a read error, given that the CDR3 carries no conserved phenylalanine or tryptophan at its end. V gene TRBV5-1 combines with J gene TRBJ1-1; 7 bases map to TRBD1. Trimming at V came to 0 bases and at J to 11 bases, leaving 13 bases not matched to a gene. The CDR3 loop spans 15 amino acids. Germline V gene lookup returns CDR1 SGHRS and CDR2 YFSETQ. The CDR3 coding sequence is TGCGCCAGCAGCTTGGCTCAAGGGGGCGCGAGTACTGCTTTCCTT. Translated, it gives CASSLAQGGASTAFL.